The 20 T cell receptor beta chains presented below share a single source sample, sequenced in a study of PD-1 blockade in classical Hodgkin lymphoma. Every patient experienced relapse after autologous stem cell transplantation, and brentuximab vedotin exposure varied. TCRdb's copy holds only in-frame clones and misses some; the assay was immunoSEQ multiplex PCR. Altogether about 66,000 clones are present, about two thirds being singletons, with the ten largest covering approximately 9.1%. The material was peripheral blood mononuclear cells (PBMCs), obtained before the second cycle of nivolumab. These receptors originate from a human donor with classical Hodgkin lymphoma.

CDR3 sequence (DNA): TGTGCCAGTAGTATCCGTGGCAATCAGCCCCAGCATTTT. Translated, it gives CASSIRGNQPQHF. The genes are TRBV19 and TRBJ1-5; D unclear. The length of the CDR3 is 13 residues. Trimming left V 3 bases short and J 2 bases short, with 5 bases between. Per germline, CDR1 LNHDA and CDR2 SQIVND (reference sequence).

This rearrangement joins TRBV5-1 to TRBJ2-1; 7 bases line up with TRBD1. Germline CDR1 and CDR2: SGHRS and YFSETQ. The CDR3 consists of 14 residues. V was pared by 3 bases and J by 6 bases, with 6 bases of the junction left unmatched. DNA of the CDR3: TGCGCCAGCAGCTGGGGACAGAGTTTCAATGAGCAGTTCTTC. Its translation: CASSWGQSFNEQFF.

This chain connects TRBV7-2 to TRBJ2-7; the D is unclear. Germline CDR1 SGHTA, CDR2 FQGNSA. The V gene lost 6 bases and the J gene lost 2 bases, with 14 bases spanning the gap. The CDR3 has 14 residues. The CDR3 DNA is TGTGCCAGCAGGGTTTTTAAGACAACCTACGAGCAGTACTTC. It specifies CASRVFKTTYEQYF.

The chain has TRBV7-6 and TRBJ1-1, with 7 bases aligning to TRBD1. The CDR3 extends over 15 amino acids. Per the germline V gene, CDR1 is SGHVS and CDR2 is FNYEAQ. The J segment lost 2 bases and the V segment lost 1 base, leaving 4 bases of the junction unmatched. CDR3 amino acids: CASSLERGRNTEAFF. In DNA, the CDR3 is TGTGCCAGCAGCTTAGAGAGGGGGCGAAACACTGAAGCTTTCTTT.

J is TRBJ2-1 and V is TRBV9; 7 bases fit TRBD2. The CDR3 loop spans 16 amino acids. Germline V gene sequence: CDR1 SGDLS, CDR2 YYNGEE. J gave up 0 bases and V 1 base, and 4 bases lay outside the gene matches. Here the CDR3 reads CASSVRAGSSYNEQFF. In DNA, the CDR3 is TGTGCCAGCAGCGTAAGAGCGGGAAGCTCCTACAATGAGCAGTTCTTC.

V and J are TRBV7-3 and TRBJ2-1, with TRBD2 identical over 11 bases. V lost 4 bases, J lost 7 bases, and 0 bases stayed unmatched. The CDR3 runs 13 residues. Germline V CDR1 and CDR2: SGHTA, FQGTGA. CDR3 coding DNA: TGTGCCAGCAGCTGGACTAGCGGGAATGAGCAGTTCTTC. This gives the protein CASSWTSGNEQFF.

The rearrangement uses TRBV4-1 and TRBJ1-2; possibly TRBD1 for D (5 bases). Trimming cost V 5 bases and J 8 bases, with 15 bases left between them. This CDR3 is 13 amino acids long. CDR1 and CDR2 from the germline V gene are MGHRA and YSYEKL. CDR3 amino acids: CASSRDPLGGYTF. The CDR3 bases are TGCGCCAGCAGCAGGGACCCCCTGGGGGGCTACACCTTC.

The rearrangement joins TRBV6-1 to TRBJ1-2; perhaps TRBD1 as D (6 bases). Germline CDR1 is MNHNS and CDR2 is SASEGT. The CDR3 runs to 15 residues. Trimming shortened V by 0 bases and J by 4 bases, and 12 bases separated the two germline ends. CDR3 amino acids: CASSEANYRVYGYTF. DNA for the CDR3: TGTGCCAGCAGTGAAGCGAACTACAGGGTCTATGGCTACACCTTC.

This chain uses TRBV4-1 with TRBJ2-1, with 7 bases matching TRBD2. V dropped 9 bases and J dropped 6; count of bases not matched to a gene: 17. In germline, CDR1 is MGHRA, CDR2 YSYEKL. The length of the CDR3 is 16 residues. The CDR3 protein is CASKIATSFISNEQFF. Written as DNA, the CDR3 is TGCGCCAGTAAAATCGCGACTAGCTTTATAAGCAATGAGCAGTTCTTC.

On this clone itself: Within the sample, other DNA sequences also encode this same CDR3. This chain uses TRBV4-1 with TRBJ1-3, with 7 bases aligning to TRBD1. Losses at the gene ends were 0 bases for V and 4 bases for J; bases not matched to a gene: 3. CDR3 length equals 15 residues. Germline CDR1 and CDR2: MGHRA and YSYEKL. CDR3 sequence (DNA): TGCGCCAGCAGCCAAGACAGGGGGTTAGGAAACACCATATATTTT. Translation: CASSQDRGLGNTIYF.

The table lists this clone with a count of one. This chain connects TRBV6-1 to TRBJ2-7; D not certain. The CDR3 has 15 residues. In germline, CDR1 is MNHNS, CDR2 SASEGT. Between the trimmed V and J ends, which lost 5 bases and 2 bases, there was a span of 16 bases. CDR3 in amino acids: CASSPRAPGAYEQYF. Here the CDR3 DNA reads TGTGCCAGCAGTCCCCGGGCCCCCGGCGCCTACGAGCAGTACTTC.

This sequence joins TRBV27 and TRBJ1-2, with 12 positions matching TRBD1. Germline assignment: CDR1 MNHEY and CDR2 SMNVEV (reference sequence). With V trimmed by 5 bases and J by 3 bases, 4 bases remained unmatched. This CDR3 is 15 amino acids long. CDR3 sequence reads: CASSPGTGGYYGYTF. The CDR3 DNA is TGTGCCAGCAGTCCCGGGACAGGGGGCTACTATGGCTACACCTTC.

This chain connects TRBV6-5 to TRBJ1-1; the D gene is possibly TRBD1 (6 bases). The CDR3 sequence is 15 residues long. The V and J ends lost 7 bases and 0 bases respectively, with 15 bases between them. CDR1 MNHEY and CDR2 SVGAGI come from the germline V gene. CDR3 bases: TGTGCCAGCAAGGGGGAGGAGGGGATGAACACTGAAGCTTTCTTT. Its translation: CASKGEEGMNTEAFF.

The gene calls are TRBV7-9 and TRBJ2-7; 10 nucleotides match TRBD1. Germline V CDR1 and CDR2: SEHNR, FQNEAQ (reference sequence). Germline trimming cut 8 bases from V and 13 bases from J; bases unmatched to any gene: 17. The CDR3 sequence is 14 residues long. The DNA of the CDR3 is TGTGCCAGCGGCCAGGGACAGGGGCTTAGGGAGGGTTACTTC. Its protein is CASGQGQGLREGYF.

The V gene is TRBV5-1, the J gene TRBJ2-7; D may correspond to TRBD1 or TRBD2 (5 bases each). The length of the CDR3 is 15 residues. The V end lost 2 bases, the J end lost 1 base, and 13 bases lay between the germline ends. From germline, CDR1 is SGHRS and CDR2 YFSETQ. CDR3 nucleotide sequence: TGCGCCAGCAGCTTAAGGGACGGACTTTCCTACGAGCAGTACTTC. It is translated as CASSLRDGLSYEQYF.

The chain joins TRBV20-1 to TRBJ1-4; possible D gene TRBD1, 5 bases. V lost 6 bases, J lost 8 bases, and 10 bases lay in between. Germline values: CDR1 DFQATT, CDR2 SNEGSKA (reference sequence). The length of the CDR3 is 11 residues. The CDR3 here is CSASWGEKLFF. In DNA form, the CDR3 reads TGCAGTGCCTCGTGGGGGGAAAAACTGTTTTTT.

The rearrangement joins TRBV2 to TRBJ1-5; weak D call: TRBD1 (5 bases). Germline assignment: CDR1 SNHLY and CDR2 FYNNEI. V was shortened by 6 bases and J by 6 bases, with 9 bases between the two germline ends. The length of the CDR3 is 12 residues. CDR3 residues: CASRGEFQPQHF. CDR3 in DNA: TGTGCCAGCAGGGGGGAATTTCAGCCCCAGCATTTT.

This clone was counted only a few times. The chain has TRBV6-1 and TRBJ2-2; D may be TRBD1 (6 bases). The germline V and J ends were trimmed by 5 bases and 4 bases, with 11 bases remaining between them. Germline CDR1 MNHNS, CDR2 SASEGT. This CDR3 region has 14 residues. The CDR3 nucleotides are TGTGCCAGCAGTCCTACAGGGACCACCGGGGAGCTGTTTTTT. Amino acids: CASSPTGTTGELFF.

The rearrangement joins TRBV9 to TRBJ2-3, with 8 nucleotides matching TRBD2. The junction had 5 bases not matched to a gene; V was cut back by 0 bases and J by 2 bases. The germline V gene has CDR1 SGDLS and CDR2 YYNGEE. This CDR3 spans 16 amino acids. The CDR3 sequence: CASSVGLAGTTDTQYF. The CDR3 DNA follows: TGTGCCAGCAGCGTAGGGCTAGCGGGCACCACAGATACGCAGTATTTT.

The CDR3 sequence is CASREDGTSGYNEQFF. CDR3 coding DNA: TGTGCCAGCAGGGAGGACGGGACTAGCGGATACAATGAGCAGTTCTTC. The gene calls are TRBV6-6 and TRBJ2-1, with TRBD2 matching over 11 bases. CDR3 length: 16 amino acids. Germline-derived CDR1 and CDR2 are MNHNY and SVGAGI (reference sequence). The trim removed 6 bases at V and 4 bases at J, leaving 8 bases unmatched.